A selection of T cell receptor beta chains follows, all from one sample in a study of cytomegalovirus exposure and HLA in healthy donors. Sequencing was performed with immunoSEQ multiplex PCR; in TCRdb, only in-frame clones are kept and a portion is missing. The sample lists about 130,000 clones, less than 80% seen once, with approximately 3.8% in the top ten. The specimen sequenced was PBMCs. All receptors come from a man aged 30-40 years in good health and CMV-seronegative. Each CDR3 is given with its conserved first and last residue. Clone sizes are given selectively: once, few, many, or a class where the clone is expanded.

J gene: TRBJ2-5
V gene: TRBV5-4
clone size: NA
CDR3 protein: CASSPYQETQYF

J gene: TRBJ2-3
V gene: TRBV6-5
clone size: NA
CDR3 protein: CASSYAGESTDTQYF

J gene: TRBJ1-5
V gene: TRBV19
clone size: NA
CDR3 protein: CASSTRTGYGQPQHF

J gene: TRBJ2-7
V gene: TRBV9
clone size: NA
CDR3 protein: CASSVFRDSYEQYF

J gene: TRBJ2-4
V gene: TRBV6-1
clone size: NA
CDR3 protein: CASTDRQRGLDIQYF

J gene: TRBJ1-1
V gene: TRBV6-1
clone size: once
CDR3 protein: CASTRRRNTEAFF

J gene: TRBJ1-5
V gene: TRBV6-6
clone size: NA
CDR3 protein: CASSPEVFGGHF

J gene: TRBJ2-5
V gene: TRBV27
clone size: NA
CDR3 protein: CASNPLAGGRETQYF

J gene: TRBJ2-1
V gene: TRBV7-9
clone size: NA
CDR3 protein: CASSSPSGGRRYEQFF

J gene: TRBJ2-5
V gene: TRBV4-2
clone size: NA
CDR3 protein: CASSHGLGAGAEETQYF

J gene: TRBJ2-7
V gene: TRBV5-4
clone size: NA
CDR3 protein: CASSFFAGNSYEQYF

J gene: TRBJ1-5
V gene: TRBV11-3
clone size: NA
CDR3 protein: CASRGGRDQPQHF

J gene: TRBJ1-5
V gene: TRBV5-6
clone size: few
CDR3 protein: CASSLGWQGYQPQHF

J gene: TRBJ2-3
V gene: TRBV6-5
clone size: NA
CDR3 protein: CASSQRQDTQYF

J gene: TRBJ2-3
V gene: TRBV7-6
clone size: NA
CDR3 protein: CASSRSGGSSQYF

J gene: TRBJ2-7
V gene: TRBV10-3
clone size: few
CDR3 protein: CAISATGGYEQYF

J gene: TRBJ2-6
V gene: TRBV5-1
clone size: NA
CDR3 protein: CASSLSVAGANVLTF

J gene: TRBJ1-3
V gene: TRBV2
clone size: few
CDR3 protein: CASLDTPGSGNTIYF

J gene: TRBJ2-7
V gene: TRBV2
clone size: NA
CDR3 protein: CASSTTGLGYEQYF

J gene: TRBJ1-5
V gene: TRBV4-2
clone size: NA
CDR3 protein: CASSQGSGQPGQPQHF

J gene: TRBJ2-3
V gene: TRBV4-2
clone size: NA
CDR3 protein: CASSQVPARHGDTQYF

J gene: TRBJ1-6
V gene: TRBV4-2
clone size: NA
CDR3 protein: CASSPIFRINNSPLHF

J gene: TRBJ2-7
V gene: TRBV18
clone size: NA
CDR3 protein: CASSPPGQTVREQYF

J gene: NA
V gene: TRBV6-1
clone size: NA
CDR3 protein: CASSRSGGDSYEQYF

J gene: TRBJ2-7
V gene: TRBV2
clone size: NA
CDR3 protein: CASIGLTALSYEQYF

J gene: TRBJ2-2
V gene: TRBV7-6
clone size: NA
CDR3 protein: CASTQGQRGTGELFF

J gene: TRBJ1-6
V gene: TRBV14
clone size: NA
CDR3 protein: CASSQAYSPLHF

J gene: TRBJ2-2
V gene: TRBV10-1
clone size: NA
CDR3 protein: CASSEFPGGHTGELFF

J gene: TRBJ2-5
V gene: TRBV5-1
clone size: NA
CDR3 protein: CASSLLPDQETQYF

J gene: TRBJ1-1
V gene: TRBV10-3
clone size: few
CDR3 protein: CAISDRANTEAFF

J gene: TRBJ2-3
V gene: TRBV10-3
clone size: NA
CDR3 protein: CAISELQGSTDTQYF

J gene: NA
V gene: TRBV5-1
clone size: NA
CDR3 protein: CASSLGQDIYEQYF

J gene: TRBJ1-6
V gene: TRBV4-3
clone size: NA
CDR3 protein: CASSQALGQVYSPLHF

J gene: TRBJ2-3
V gene: TRBV7-8
clone size: few
CDR3 protein: CASSLASADTQYF

J gene: TRBJ1-3
V gene: TRBV4-2
clone size: NA
CDR3 protein: CASSQPPGFPGNTIYF

J gene: TRBJ1-1
V gene: TRBV5-1
clone size: NA
CDR3 protein: CASSLDSLGENAEAFF

J gene: TRBJ1-6
V gene: TRBV5-1
clone size: NA
CDR3 protein: CASSLSQGNSPLHF

J gene: TRBJ1-5
V gene: TRBV14
clone size: once
CDR3 protein: CASSEDRGGNQPQHF

J gene: TRBJ1-6
V gene: TRBV28
clone size: few
CDR3 protein: CASSLIRLGIGSPLHF

J gene: TRBJ1-4
V gene: TRBV6-1
clone size: few
CDR3 protein: CASSDRAGTDEKLFF

J gene: TRBJ2-1
V gene: TRBV4-1
clone size: NA
CDR3 protein: CASSQGGLAGGDEQFF

J gene: TRBJ1-5
V gene: TRBV28
clone size: NA
CDR3 protein: CASSLLVTGDQPQHF

J gene: TRBJ1-2
V gene: TRBV5-4
clone size: NA
CDR3 protein: CASSGDRSLKGYTF

J gene: TRBJ1-1
V gene: TRBV28
clone size: NA
CDR3 protein: CASSLSTGLEAFF

J gene: TRBJ2-2
V gene: TRBV18
clone size: NA
CDR3 protein: CASSTLTGDTGELFF

J gene: TRBJ2-5
V gene: TRBV2
clone size: few
CDR3 protein: CARGVTSPESIQYF

J gene: TRBJ1-3
V gene: TRBV29-1
clone size: few
CDR3 protein: CSVEVGGILSGNTIYF

J gene: TRBJ1-1
V gene: TRBV7-2
clone size: NA
CDR3 protein: CASSLIYRGDTEAFF

J gene: TRBJ2-1
V gene: TRBV7-9
clone size: NA
CDR3 protein: CSSSLDWNEQFF

J gene: TRBJ2-1
V gene: TRBV5-4
clone size: NA
CDR3 protein: CASSLGLGTDNEQFF

J gene: TRBJ2-2
V gene: TRBV7-6
clone size: NA
CDR3 protein: CASSLRASGGPNTGELFF

J gene: TRBJ2-4
V gene: TRBV6-5
clone size: NA
CDR3 protein: CASSSSLAKNIQYF

J gene: TRBJ2-7
V gene: TRBV7-9
clone size: NA
CDR3 protein: CASSLGTGLRNEQYF

J gene: TRBJ2-1
V gene: TRBV27
clone size: NA
CDR3 protein: CASRKTGSEQFF

J gene: TRBJ2-1
V gene: TRBV6-4
clone size: NA
CDR3 protein: CASSVCTGGPYNEQFF

J gene: TRBJ2-3
V gene: TRBV2
clone size: once
CDR3 protein: CASSRTRDTQYF

J gene: TRBJ2-2
V gene: TRBV29-1
clone size: NA
CDR3 protein: CSVEVGQGARTGELFF

J gene: TRBJ2-5
V gene: TRBV11-3
clone size: NA
CDR3 protein: CASSQRGARGQETQYF

J gene: TRBJ1-2
V gene: TRBV9
clone size: NA
CDR3 protein: CASSVGTAGGHYGYTF